Detailed here is one T cell receptor beta chain. This entry is derived from a study of beta chain features in type 1 diabetes. TCRB transcripts that were expressed got sequenced, as all of the isolated RNA had been reverse transcribed. Here immunoSEQ multiplex PCR was the method, and the copy in TCRdb shows in-frame clones only, minus some. The repertoire includes roughly 240,000 clones, 68% of them detected once, and about 0.05% sits in the top ten. Germline CDR1 and CDR2: ENHRY and SYGVKD. Trimming cost V 10 bases and J 7 bases; bases outside gene matches: 7. The CDR3 runs 13 residues. Sequenced input: naive CD4+ T cells from blood. The V gene is TRBV10-3, the J gene TRBJ1-6; 7 nucleotides match TRBD1. This TCR derives from a man aged 30 to 45 in good health. The CDR3 DNA sequence: TGTGCCACTCTGGACAGGATAAATTCACCCCTCCACTTT. Its translation is CATLDRINSPLHF.